Below, 32 T cell receptor beta chains from the same sample are listed, as sequenced in a study of CD8+ T cells in alopecia areata. Treatment given: oral pan-JAK inhibitor, 5-10 mg twice daily. Isolated RNA was reverse transcribed into cDNA used as the sequencing template. The table came from immunoSEQ multiplex PCR; TCRdb's copy has only in-frame clones and leaves some out. There are some 240,000 clones in the sample; less than 75% occur only once, and around 1.5% lies in the top ten. The sequences come from CD4+ T cells sorted from blood, collected at week 4, from a patient treated with tofacitinib. Receptors were obtained from a human donor with alopecia areata.

This clone was observed a few times. The V and J genes are TRBV28 and TRBJ2-7, with D possibly being TRBD1 or TRBD2 (5 bases each). Germline V gives CDR1 MDHEN, CDR2 SYDVKM. CDR3 length: 16 amino acids. The V and J ends lost 4 bases and 2 bases respectively, with 18 bases between them. CDR3 bases: TGTGCCAGCAGTTCCCCAACGGGGCCAACAACCTACGAGCAGTACTTC. Its protein product is CASSSPTGPTTYEQYF.

The chain uses TRBV11-2 and TRBJ2-1; 12 bases agree with TRBD2. The CDR3 has 17 residues. The trim removed 4 bases at V and 6 bases at J, leaving 10 bases unmatched. Germline V gives CDR1 SGHAT, CDR2 FQNNGV. The chain's CDR3 is CASSYKGMGLAGNEQFF. CDR3 DNA: TGTGCCAGCAGCTACAAGGGGATGGGACTAGCGGGCAATGAGCAGTTCTTC.

V is TRBV29-1 and J is TRBJ1-2, with D uncertain. The CDR3 totals 9 residues. Germline V gives CDR1 SQVTM, CDR2 ANQGSEA. With 4 bases removed from V and 8 bases from J, the gap between germline ends came to 5 bases. The CDR3 DNA is TGCAGCGTTGTTGAGGGCTACACCTTC. Residues: CSVVEGYTF.

A single count supports this clone. Compared with germline, one end of the junction differs, possibly owing to a read error. The chain joins TRBV27 to TRBJ1-6; TRBD1 matches 10 bases. Germline CDR1 reads MNHEY; CDR2 reads SMNVEV (reference sequence). This CDR3 contains 17 residues. The CDR3 bases are TGTGCCAGCCGTTTCAGCGGGACAGGGGTCGAAGGATCACCCCTCCACTTT. Encoded protein: CASRFSGTGVEGSPLHF.

The rearrangement uses TRBV11-2 and TRBJ2-3; 12 nucleotides align to TRBD2. The germline V gene has CDR1 SGHAT and CDR2 FQNNGV. The CDR3 spans 18 residues. J was trimmed by 4 bases and V by 3 bases; bases with no gene match: 11. Written as DNA, the CDR3 is TGTGCCAGCAGCTTGCCCCCTGGACTAGCGGGGCGGGCAGATACGCAGTATTTT. Translation gives CASSLPPGLAGRADTQYF.

This rearrangement joins TRBV10-3 to TRBJ1-6; perhaps TRBD1 as D (5 bases). CDR1 and CDR2 from the germline V gene are ENHRY and SYGVKD. Trimming removed 9 bases from V and 0 bases from J, with 6 bases in between. The CDR3 length is 13 residues. CDR3 bases: TGTGCCATGGGGGGCTCCTATAATTCACCCCTCCACTTT. This encodes CAMGGSYNSPLHF.

The chain combines TRBV25-1 with TRBJ1-1; D is uncertain. The CDR3 has 14 residues. Trimming removed 3 bases at V and 4 bases at J, with 12 bases between. The germline V gene has CDR1 MGHDK and CDR2 SYGVNS. This chain's CDR3 is CASSDSSLSTEAFF. CDR3 sequence (DNA): TGTGCCAGCAGTGATTCATCGTTAAGCACTGAAGCTTTCTTT.

This clone was detected only a few times. The V gene is TRBV15, the J gene TRBJ1-2; weak D call: TRBD1 (5 bases). V lost 0 bases, J lost 4 bases, and 12 bases lay in between. The germline V gene has CDR1 LNHNV and CDR2 YYDKDF (reference sequence). There are 15 residues in the CDR3. CDR3 in DNA: TGTGCCACCAGCAGAGATTACGGGGGAACCTATGGCTACACCTTC. It is translated as CATSRDYGGTYGYTF.

Written as DNA, the CDR3 is TGTGCCAGCAGCCAACAGCGGGGGGCTCGGCACAATGAGCAGTTCTTC. This sequence encodes CASSQQRGARHNEQFF. The chain has TRBV11-2 and TRBJ2-1, with 9 bases lining up with TRBD2. This CDR3 has 16 residues. Germline values: CDR1 SGHAT, CDR2 FQNNGV. V lost 5 bases to trimming and J lost 5 bases; unmatched junction nucleotides: 10.

The chain employs TRBV6-5 and TRBJ2-6; tentative D call: TRBD2 (5 bases). Deletions cut 2 bases from V and 0 bases from J, with 8 bases between. This CDR3 comprises 16 residues. Germline V CDR1 and CDR2: MNHEY, SVGAGI. The CDR3 loop reads CASSYQAGSGANVLTF. In DNA, the CDR3 is TGTGCCAGCAGTTACCAGGCGGGCTCTGGGGCCAACGTCCTGACTTTC.

In its sample, this clone was seen a few times. CDR3 nucleotides: TGCAGCGTTGTTAACAGGGAATACACTGAAGCTTTCTTT. As protein: CSVVNREYTEAFF. This chain uses TRBV29-1 with TRBJ1-1; D is possibly TRBD1 (6 bases). V dropped 4 bases and J dropped 3 bases, with 12 bases sitting between them. Germline-derived CDR1 and CDR2 are SQVTM and ANQGSEA. The CDR3 loop spans 13 amino acids. Complete variable domain (other parts from reference TRBV29-1 and TRBJ1-1): SAVISQKPSRDICQRGTSLTIQCQVDSQVTMMFWYRQQPGQSLTLIATANQGSEATYESGFVIDKFPISRPNLTFSTLTVSNMSPEDSSIYLCSVVNREYTEAFFGQGTRLTVV.

The sample holds one count of this clone. The V gene is TRBV29-1, the J gene TRBJ1-1; D may be TRBD1 (5 bases). Trimming took off 7 bases at V and 2 bases at J, with 11 bases between the two ends. Germline CDR1 reads SQVTM; CDR2 reads ANQGSEA. CDR3 length: 12 amino acids. The CDR3 DNA reads as TGCAGCGCCAGGAGGGGAAACACTGAAGCTTTCTTT. This translates into CSARRGNTEAFF.

The chain recombines TRBV30 with TRBJ1-1; 7 nucleotides line up with TRBD1. There are 14 residues in the CDR3. Germline V gene lookup returns CDR1 GTSNPN and CDR2 SVGIG (reference sequence). Losses at the gene ends were 1 base for V and 4 bases for J; bases not matched to a gene: 6. The CDR3 reads CAWSDDRAGTEAFF. CDR3 DNA: TGTGCCTGGAGTGATGACAGGGCGGGCACTGAAGCTTTCTTT.

The chain has TRBV5-6 and TRBJ2-1; D not certain. The length of the CDR3 is 11 residues. V was clipped by 2 bases and J by 8 bases, with 5 bases between them. Germline CDR1 reads SGHDT; CDR2 reads YYEEEE. Here the CDR3 reads CASSFLDEQFF. The CDR3 DNA reads as TGTGCCAGCAGCTTTCTAGATGAGCAGTTCTTC.

In DNA, the CDR3 is TGCAGCGTGGGGGATACAGGATACTCCTATGGCTACACCTTC. This gives the protein CSVGDTGYSYGYTF. The genes are TRBV29-1 and TRBJ1-2, with a weak D call TRBD1 (5 bases). Germline CDR1 and CDR2: SQVTM and ANQGSEA. Trimming stripped 6 bases from V and 4 bases from J, with 18 bases between. The CDR3 contains 14 residues.

The V call is TRBV25-1, the J call TRBJ1-1; no clear D. The CDR3 totals 15 residues. Germline V gene data show CDR1 as MGHDK and CDR2 as SYGVNS. The V end was cut by 0 bases, the J end by 3 bases, with 11 bases between. The CDR3 spells CASSEYYGGDTEAFF. CDR3 nucleotides: TGTGCCAGCAGTGAATACTACGGCGGGGACACTGAAGCTTTCTTT.

This chain links TRBV5-6 with TRBJ2-1; weak D call: TRBD2 (5 bases). The V gene lost 4 bases and the J gene lost 10 bases, with 9 bases spanning the gap. Germline V gene lookup returns CDR1 SGHDT and CDR2 YYEEEE. The CDR3 is 11 residues long. CDR3 coding DNA: TGTGCCAGCAGCAGAGAGCGGGAGCAGTTCTTC. Translating gives CASSREREQFF. The full variable domain, with the rest looked up from reference TRBV5-6 and TRBJ2-1, is DAGVTQSPTHLIKTRGQQVTLRCSPKSGHDTVSWYQQALGQGPQFIFQYYEEEERQRGNFPDRFSGHQFPNYSSELNVNALLLGDSALYLCASSREREQFFGPGTRLTVL.

This clone was seen more than once but under ten times. J is TRBJ2-3 and V is TRBV5-1; 7 nucleotides match TRBD2. Germline assignment: CDR1 SGHRS and CDR2 YFSETQ. The CDR3 loop spans 15 amino acids. Trimming took 1 base from V and 2 from J; bases not matched to a gene: 4. The CDR3 loop is CASSLPAGNTDTQYF. CDR3 coding DNA: TGCGCCAGCAGCTTGCCAGCGGGGAACACAGATACGCAGTATTTT.

V and J are TRBV27 and TRBJ2-1; 7 bases map to TRBD2. The CDR3 sequence is 15 residues long. The V segment lost 8 bases and the J segment 0 bases; nucleotides outside the gene matches: 7. The V gene's germline CDR1 is MNHEY and CDR2 SMNVEV (reference sequence). The CDR3 DNA reads TGTGCCAGCGCCCCTCCGGGGGGCTCCTACAATGAGCAGTTCTTC. It yields the protein CASAPPGGSYNEQFF.

With regard to this clone: This sample includes further DNA sequences coding for the same CDR3. V is TRBV5-1 and J is TRBJ2-3; D remains ambiguous. This CDR3 region has 14 residues. Germline V CDR1 and CDR2: SGHRS, YFSETQ. The ends were cut back, 4 bases at V and 3 bases at J, with 12 bases in the middle. CDR3 loop: CASSLERATDTQYF. The CDR3 DNA follows: TGCGCCAGCAGCCTCGAACGAGCGACAGATACGCAGTATTTT.

The V and J genes are TRBV29-1 and TRBJ2-3; TRBD2 matches at 11 bases. The germline CDR1 and CDR2 sequences are SQVTM and ANQGSEA. V lost 7 bases and J lost 5; bases outside the gene matches: 8. The CDR3 is 14 residues long. The CDR3 DNA sequence: TGCAGCGATGTAGCGGGGGGGAACGGAGATACGCAGTATTTT. Protein sequence: CSDVAGGNGDTQYF.

This chain links TRBV30 with TRBJ1-1, with D uncertain. V lost 4 bases and J lost 1, with 10 bases in between. The CDR3 loop spans 13 amino acids. From germline, CDR1 is GTSNPN and CDR2 SVGIG (reference sequence). CDR3 region: CAWTARRNTEAFF. Here the CDR3 DNA reads TGTGCCTGGACCGCAAGGCGGAACACTGAAGCTTTCTTT.

The chain uses TRBV19 and TRBJ1-5, with D unclear. Germline lookup yields CDR1 LNHDA and CDR2 SQIVND (reference sequence). The ends were cut back, 3 bases at V and 7 bases at J, with 10 bases in the middle. There are 13 residues in the CDR3. CDR3 nucleotides: TGTGCCAGTAGTATGAGGGTGTTGCAGCCCCAGCATTTT. Protein sequence: CASSMRVLQPQHF.

The chain has TRBV7-2 and TRBJ2-3; 13 bases match TRBD2. The CDR3 has 18 residues. Germline V gene lookup returns CDR1 SGHTA and CDR2 FQGNSA. V lost 5 bases and J lost 2; bases outside the gene matches: 10. In DNA, the CDR3 is TGTGCCAGCAGCCCTACTCAGGGACTAGCGGGACCCACAGATACGCAGTATTTT. Translation: CASSPTQGLAGPTDTQYF.

The J gene is TRBJ1-2, the V gene TRBV7-2; 12 bases map to TRBD1. The germline CDR1 and CDR2 sequences are SGHTA and FQGNSA. This CDR3 is built from 16 residues. V lost 4 bases, J lost 8 bases, and 11 bases stayed unmatched. CDR3 region: CASSSRPGQGAQGYTF. The DNA of the CDR3 is TGTGCCAGCAGCTCCCGGCCGGGACAGGGGGCGCAAGGCTACACCTTC.

The rearrangement uses TRBV27 and TRBJ2-7; unclear D gene. Germline V gene data show CDR1 as MNHEY and CDR2 as SMNVEV (reference sequence). The CDR3 totals 16 residues. V gave up 4 bases and J gave up 4 bases, with 20 bases separating them. The CDR3 DNA is TGTGCCAGCAGTTCCCCCTCGGCCCCGACGGGTTACGAGCAGTACTTC. Its protein is CASSSPSAPTGYEQYF.

CDR3 sequence (DNA): TGTGCCTGGAAGAGTTTCGGGCTGAACACTGAAGCTTTCTTT. Amino acid sequence: CAWKSFGLNTEAFF. The chain couples TRBV30 to TRBJ1-1, with no clear D. CDR1 GTSNPN and CDR2 SVGIG come from the germline V gene (reference sequence). The germline V and J ends were trimmed by 4 bases and 0 bases, with 12 bases remaining between them. The CDR3 is made up of 14 amino acids. Supplemented by reference TRBV30 and TRBJ1-1, the full variable domain reads SQTIHQWPATLVQPVGSPLSLECTVEGTSNPNLYWYRQAAGRGLQLLFYSVGIGQISSEVPQNLSASRPQDRQFILSSKKLLLSDSGFYLCAWKSFGLNTEAFFGQGTRLTVV.

The rearrangement uses TRBV29-1 and TRBJ2-7; no clear D gene. CDR1 and CDR2 from the germline V gene are SQVTM and ANQGSEA. Trimming left V 4 bases short and J 6 bases short, with 13 bases between. The length of the CDR3 is 12 residues. The CDR3 sequence: CSVALLVGEQYF. DNA for the CDR3: TGCAGCGTTGCACTACTTGTCGGCGAGCAGTACTTC.

V and J are TRBV14 and TRBJ2-5, with D hard to call. Germline V lookup: CDR1 SGHDN, CDR2 FVKESK. The length of the CDR3 is 12 residues. V was trimmed by 0 bases and J by 2 bases, leaving 1 base between them. The CDR3 region has the DNA TGTGCCAGCAGCCAAGAGCAAGAGACCCAGTACTTC. Translating gives CASSQEQETQYF.

This clone was counted only a few times. This chain links TRBV6-1 with TRBJ2-3; 9 nucleotides agree with TRBD2. CDR1 MNHNS and CDR2 SASEGT come from the germline V gene. CDR3 length: 15 residues. With 5 bases clipped from V and 3 bases from J, the junction kept 6 bases outside the gene matches. CDR3 amino acids: CASSPAGGPTDTQYF. For the CDR3, the DNA is TGTGCCAGCAGTCCAGCGGGGGGTCCTACAGATACGCAGTATTTT.

This clone has just a few counts. The chain couples TRBV7-2 to TRBJ1-2; D is unresolved. Germline assignment: CDR1 SGHTA and CDR2 FQGNSA. This CDR3 region has 12 residues. V was trimmed by 5 bases and J by 4 bases, leaving 8 bases between them. CDR3 in amino acids: CASSPSLYGYTF. CDR3 nucleotide sequence: TGTGCCAGCAGCCCCAGCCTCTATGGCTACACCTTC.

The chain recombines TRBV2 with TRBJ2-4; TRBD1 is a possible D gene (6 bases). The length of the CDR3 is 15 residues. The germline gives CDR1 SNHLY, CDR2 FYNNEI. Trimming removed 0 bases from V and 9 bases from J, with 15 bases in between. Written as DNA, the CDR3 is TGTGCCAGCAGTGAAGCATTCACAGGGTCTAGCATTCAGTACTTC. This encodes CASSEAFTGSSIQYF.